Presented here are 5 T cell receptor beta chains from one specimen sequenced in a study of graft-versus-host responses after intestinal transplantation (dated by TCRdb to the early 2020s). Library preparation used the immunoSEQ multiplex PCR assay. This is the immuneACCESS table as TCRdb keeps it, with only in-frame sequences that have V and J called. A part of the clones is gone; compared with another copy, unresolved V genes explain less than half, and the rest is unexplained. Across this sample there are some 90,000 clones, with roughly 90% seen only once. The ten largest clones take up approximately 0.11% of the sample. In light of the paper, this sample's time point label describes: cells obtained before transplantation from donor or recipient. These TCRs are of unknown antigen specificity. This specimen consisted of unstimulated CD4+ T cells sorted from spleen or lymph node cells, obtained before intestinal transplant. These receptors originate from a human donor who received an intestinal transplant.

This sequence joins TRBV5-1 and TRBJ2-7; the D gene is possibly TRBD1 (6 bases). The CDR3 contains 14 residues. CDR1 and CDR2 from the germline V gene are SGHRS and YFSETQ. Trimming removed 0 bases at V and 4 bases at J, with 11 bases between. CDR3 nucleotides: TGCGCCAGCAGCTTGGGTCAGGGGCCTTACGAGCAGTACTTC. Protein product: CASSLGQGPYEQYF.

For the CDR3, the DNA is TGTGCCAGTAGTATAGCCCCTCGAGGGGGTCGGGACGAGCAGTACTTC. Its protein is CASSIAPRGGRDEQYF. The V and J genes are TRBV19 and TRBJ2-7, with D perhaps TRBD1 (6 bases). V was clipped by 1 base and J by 5 bases, with 18 bases between them. The germline V gene encodes CDR1 LNHDA and CDR2 SQIVND (reference sequence). CDR3 length equals 16 residues.

V and J are TRBV10-3 and TRBJ1-1; D is possibly TRBD1 (6 bases). The CDR3 runs 12 residues. Germline CDR1 reads ENHRY; CDR2 reads SYGVKD. The V and J ends lost 6 bases and 3 bases respectively, with 8 bases between them. CDR3: CAIRAGDTEAFF. DNA of the CDR3: TGTGCCATCAGGGCAGGGGACACTGAAGCTTTCTTT.

The chain employs TRBV6-4 and TRBJ2-1; maybe TRBD2 (5 bases). The V gene's germline CDR1 is MRHNA and CDR2 SNTAGT. V was clipped by 6 bases and J by 7 bases, with 13 bases between them. This CDR3 is 13 amino acids long. Here the CDR3 DNA reads TGTGCCAGCAGCAGCGGACTTAGAAATGAGCAGTTCTTC. Protein: CASSSGLRNEQFF.

This chain connects TRBV5-1 to TRBJ2-5, with 7 bases matching TRBD1. Trimming removed 4 bases from V and 4 bases from J; junction bases left unmatched: 10. There are 15 residues in the CDR3. CDR1 is SGHRS, CDR2 YFSETQ, per germline. The DNA of the CDR3 is TGCGCCAGCAGCCCTGGGACAGCGAGGAGAGAGACCCAGTACTTC. It encodes CASSPGTARRETQYF.